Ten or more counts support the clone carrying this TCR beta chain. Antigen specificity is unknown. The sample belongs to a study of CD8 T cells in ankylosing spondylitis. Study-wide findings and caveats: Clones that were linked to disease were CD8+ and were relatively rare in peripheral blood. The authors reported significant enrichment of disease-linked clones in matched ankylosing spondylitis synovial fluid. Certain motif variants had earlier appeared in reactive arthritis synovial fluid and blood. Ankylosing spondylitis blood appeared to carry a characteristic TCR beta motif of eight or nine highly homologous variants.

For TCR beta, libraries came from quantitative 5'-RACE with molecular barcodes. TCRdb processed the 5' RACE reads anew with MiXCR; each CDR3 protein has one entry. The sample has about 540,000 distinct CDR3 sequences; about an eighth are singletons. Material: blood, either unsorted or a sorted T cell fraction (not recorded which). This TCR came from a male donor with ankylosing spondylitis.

DNA for the CDR3: TGTGCCAGCAGGGGAGTTGAGGGACGGCTCTACGAGCAGTACTTC. Translation gives CASRGVEGRLYEQYF. The chain recombines TRBV2 with TRBJ2-7; the D gene could be TRBD1 or TRBD2 (5 bases each). The CDR3 has 15 amino acids. Deletions cut 6 bases from V and 3 bases from J, with 18 bases between. The germline V gene encodes CDR1 SNHLY and CDR2 FYNNEI.